The clone carrying this T cell receptor beta chain occurred many times. V gave up 6 bases and J gave up 7 bases, with 12 bases separating them. The germline V gene has CDR1 MDHEN and CDR2 SYDVKM. This CDR3 comprises 13 residues. This entry is derived from a study of T cells in Graves' hyperthyroidism and ophthalmopathy. Regions amplified from RNA transcripts were the TCR beta CDR3 regions. A first-round RT-PCR of the TCR CDR3 used the HTBI primer set. From the multiplex PCR reads, TCRdb called clonotypes with MiXCR, one entry per CDR3 protein. The data hold fewer than 700,000 distinct CDR3 sequences, with around 15% observed a single time.

The sample comprised blood. The receptor's source is a woman aged 30 to 39 with Graves' hyperthyroidism. This chain uses TRBV28 with TRBJ2-2; D is tentatively TRBD1 or TRBD2 (5 bases each). CDR3 DNA: TGTGCCAGCAGCCCCAGGGCGGGCGGGGAGCTGTTTTTT. Protein product: CASSPRAGGELFF. The complete variable domain, with remaining parts taken from reference TRBV28 and TRBJ2-2, reads DVKVTQSSRYLVKRTGEKVFLECVQDMDHENMFWYRQDPGLGLRLIYFSYDVKMKEKGDIPEGYSVSREKKERFSLILESASTNQTSMYLCASSPRAGGELFFGEGSRLTVL.